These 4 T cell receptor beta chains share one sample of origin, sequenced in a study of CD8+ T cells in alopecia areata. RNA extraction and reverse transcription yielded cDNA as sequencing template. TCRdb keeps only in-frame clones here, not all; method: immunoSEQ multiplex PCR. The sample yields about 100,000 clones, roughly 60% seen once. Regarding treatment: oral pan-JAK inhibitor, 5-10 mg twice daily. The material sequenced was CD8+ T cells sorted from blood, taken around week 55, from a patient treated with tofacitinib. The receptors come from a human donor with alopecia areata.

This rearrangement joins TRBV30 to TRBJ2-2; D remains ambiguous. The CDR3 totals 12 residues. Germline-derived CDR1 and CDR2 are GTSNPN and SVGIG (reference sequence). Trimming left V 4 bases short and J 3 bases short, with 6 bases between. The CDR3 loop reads CAWIGDTGELFF. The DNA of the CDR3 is TGTGCCTGGATAGGAGACACCGGGGAGCTGTTTTTT.

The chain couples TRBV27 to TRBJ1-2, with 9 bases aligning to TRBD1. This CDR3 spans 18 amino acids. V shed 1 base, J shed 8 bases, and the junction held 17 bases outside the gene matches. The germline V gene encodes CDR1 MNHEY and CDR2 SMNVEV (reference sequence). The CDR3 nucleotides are TGTGCCAGCAGTTTATTTGGTCCGACAGGGGGGCGAGGTGGAGGCTACACCTTC. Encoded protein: CASSLFGPTGGRGGGYTF.

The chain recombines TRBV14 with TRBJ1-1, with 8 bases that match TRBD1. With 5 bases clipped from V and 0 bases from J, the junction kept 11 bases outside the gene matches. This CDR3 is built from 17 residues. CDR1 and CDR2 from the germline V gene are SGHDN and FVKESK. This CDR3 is CASSSDRGWEMNTEAFF. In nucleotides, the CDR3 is TGTGCCAGCAGCTCCGACAGGGGTTGGGAAATGAACACTGAAGCTTTCTTT. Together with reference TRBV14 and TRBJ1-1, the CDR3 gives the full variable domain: EAGVTQFPSHSVIEKGQTVTLRCDPISGHDNLYWYRRVMGKEIKFLLHFVKESKQDESGMPNNRFLAERTGGTYSTLKVQPAELEDSGVYFCASSSDRGWEMNTEAFFGQGTRLTVV.

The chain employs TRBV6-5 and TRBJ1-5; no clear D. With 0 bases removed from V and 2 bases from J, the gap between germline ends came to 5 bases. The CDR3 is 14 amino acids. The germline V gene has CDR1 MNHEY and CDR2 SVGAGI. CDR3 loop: CASSYSDRNQPQHF. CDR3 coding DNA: TGTGCCAGCAGTTACTCGGATCGCAATCAGCCCCAGCATTTT.